This T cell receptor (beta chain) is from a study of cytomegalovirus exposure and HLA in healthy donors. The PCR ran on 60 Vbeta and 13 Jbeta primers. The method was immunoSEQ multiplex PCR; TCRdb's version includes in-frame clones alone and lacks a portion of them. The profile shows roughly 120,000 clones, over 70% of them singletons. Concerning this clone: No antigen is known for it.

Points from the study as a whole: One variant, a missense change in DCLRE1C, was linked in a later analysis to TCR beta V- and J-gene trimming. According to a later analysis, donors in an Asian-associated ancestry cluster reportedly had fewer N-insertions than the approximately 730-donor mean. Presence/absence analyses assumed roughly uniform sequencing depth across donors.

Germline CDR1 and CDR2: MNHEY and SVGAGI. This CDR3 is 14 amino acids long. V lost 4 bases to trimming and J lost 0 bases, with 10 bases between them. The source is a woman between 18 and 29 years old in good health and CMV-seronegative. The sample comprised PBMCs. The V gene is TRBV6-5, the J gene TRBJ2-7; perhaps TRBD1 as D (5 bases). In DNA, the CDR3 is TGTGCCAGCAGTTTGACAGCCACCTCCTACGAGCAGTACTTC. Amino acids: CASSLTATSYEQYF.